These 13 T cell receptor beta chains share one sample of origin, sequenced in a study of blood T cells in healthy people across ages. Combining a sample-barcoded 5' primer with a J-beta primer mix, a second PCR ran for 7 to 11 cycles. TCRdb passed the 5' RACE reads through MiXCR, listing each CDR3 protein once. The sample yields about 640,000 distinct CDR3 sequences, about 54% seen once. Sequenced material: blood. The receptors here all came from a man in his 60s in good health.

This chain links TRBV10-3 with TRBJ1-2; perhaps TRBD1 as D (6 bases). The V end was cut by 4 bases, the J end by 4 bases, with 16 bases between. From germline, CDR1 is ENHRY and CDR2 SYGVKD. The CDR3 totals 15 residues. DNA of the CDR3: TGTGCCATCAGTGGCAACAGGGCCGTGGTCTATGGCTACACCTTC. This sequence encodes CAISGNRAVVYGYTF.

J is TRBJ2-3 and V is TRBV3-1; possibly TRBD1 for D (5 bases). The CDR3 runs to 15 residues. V shed 2 bases and J shed 3 bases, with 12 bases lying between them. CDR1 and CDR2 (germline): LGHDT, YNNKEL (reference sequence). CDR3 DNA: TGTGCCAGCAGCCAACCAGGGCTGAGGACAGATACGCAGTATTTT. The encoded protein is CASSQPGLRTDTQYF.

V is TRBV7-2 and J is TRBJ2-2; D is possibly TRBD2 (5 bases). This CDR3 contains 14 residues. CDR1 and CDR2 from the germline V gene are SGHTA and FQGNSA. Between the trimmed V and J ends, which lost 5 bases and 4 bases, there was a span of 11 bases. The CDR3 loop is CASSEGATTGELFF. Written as DNA, the CDR3 is TGTGCCAGCAGCGAGGGAGCAACCACCGGGGAGCTGTTTTTT.

The chain couples TRBV12-3 or TRBV12-4 to TRBJ1-5; TRBD1 agrees at 7 bases. The trim removed 7 bases at V and 2 bases at J, leaving 2 bases unmatched. The CDR3 has 13 residues. In DNA form, the CDR3 reads TGTGCCAGCAAAGGGACAGGCAATCAGCCCCAGCATTTT. It codes for CASKGTGNQPQHF.

This clonotype was seen once. The chain recombines TRBV6-6 with TRBJ2-3; D not certain. Germline loops: CDR1 MNHNY, CDR2 SVGAGI (reference sequence). Between the trimmed V and J ends, which lost 6 bases and 3 bases, there was a span of 22 bases. CDR3 length equals 17 residues. The CDR3 here is CASRPRKSSVPTDTQYF. The CDR3, as DNA: TGTGCCAGCAGGCCACGAAAGAGCTCGGTCCCGACAGATACGCAGTATTTT.

This clonotype was found a few times. This rearrangement joins TRBV27 to TRBJ2-1; a weak D match, TRBD2 (6 bases). The length of the CDR3 is 14 residues. V lost 4 bases, J lost 1 base, and 8 bases lay in between. The V gene's germline CDR1 is MNHEY and CDR2 SMNVEV (reference sequence). DNA for the CDR3: TGTGCCAGCAGTTCTAGCGAATCCTACAATGAGCAGTTCTTC. Translating gives CASSSSESYNEQFF.

The CDR3: CASEVTASYEQYF. The CDR3 DNA sequence: TGTGCCAGCGAGGTGACGGCTTCCTACGAGCAGTACTTC. V and J are TRBV6-1 and TRBJ2-7; D not certain. Germline V lookup: CDR1 MNHNS, CDR2 SASEGT. The CDR3 is made up of 13 amino acids. V was shortened by 8 bases and J by 1 base, with 12 bases between the two germline ends.

The CDR3 bases are TGTGCCAGCAGTTACTCGATGGGACAGGGGAAGCGCTCACCCCTCCACTTT. It is translated as CASSYSMGQGKRSPLHF. The chain is built from TRBV6-5 and TRBJ1-6; TRBD1 aligns across 10 bases. V lost 0 bases to trimming and J lost 10 bases; unmatched junction nucleotides: 9. The length of the CDR3 is 17 residues. Germline CDR1 reads MNHEY; CDR2 reads SVGAGI.

J is TRBJ1-5 and V is TRBV20-1, with D perhaps TRBD1 (5 bases). The CDR3 length is 14 residues. Germline V gene lookup returns CDR1 DFQATT and CDR2 SNEGSKA (reference sequence). Trimming removed 4 bases at V and 1 base at J, with 11 bases between. The chain's CDR3 is CSATHDRSNQPQHF. The DNA for the CDR3 is TGCAGTGCTACTCACGACAGAAGCAATCAGCCCCAGCATTTT.

This chain links TRBV21-1 with TRBJ2-2; whether TRBD1, the table's D call, matches the DNA was not checked. TRBV21-1 is noted as a pseudogene. There are 14 residues in the CDR3. CDR3 bases: TGTGCCAGCAGCATCCCAGCCCCCCCCGGGGAGCTGTTTTTT. Its protein product is CASSIPAPPGELFF.

This chain connects TRBV11-2 to TRBJ1-2; possibly TRBD1 for D (6 bases). This CDR3 is built from 14 residues. Germline CDR1 reads SGHAT; CDR2 reads FQNNGV. V was trimmed by 0 bases and J by 7 bases, leaving 12 bases between them. This CDR3 is CASSLDRRGSGYTF. The CDR3 region has the DNA TGTGCCAGCAGCTTAGATCGCAGGGGCTCTGGCTACACCTTC.

The V call is TRBV10-3, the J call TRBJ1-2; D is ambiguous. Germline CDR1 and CDR2: ENHRY and SYGVKD. The CDR3 is 12 amino acids. V was trimmed by 8 bases and J by 3 bases, leaving 10 bases between them. The CDR3 sequence is CAIASADYGYTF. The CDR3 DNA is TGTGCCATCGCATCCGCGGACTATGGCTACACCTTC.

V usage is TRBV5-1 and J usage is TRBJ2-5, with 7 bases aligning to TRBD1. With V trimmed by 4 bases and J by 5 bases, 14 bases remained unmatched. The germline gives CDR1 SGHRS, CDR2 YFSETQ. This CDR3 is 16 amino acids long. For the CDR3, the DNA is TGCGCCAGCAGCGACGGATTGACAGGGCGAGGCGAGACCCAGTACTTC. It codes for CASSDGLTGRGETQYF.